This TCR beta chain was recovered during a study of blood T cells in healthy people across ages. It was with a sample-barcoded 5' primer and a J-beta primer mix that a second PCR of roughly 7 to 12 cycles was run. Using its own MiXCR run on the 5' RACE reads, TCRdb lists one record per CDR3 protein. Among around 780,000 distinct CDR3 sequences listed, 25% to 30% were seen once. The germline CDR1 and CDR2 sequences are DFQATT and SNEGSKA (reference sequence). CDR3 length equals 15 residues. V lost 1 base and J 3 bases, leaving 15 bases between the germline ends. This clonotype has more than one count but fewer than ten. These data were also filed under a second study, of T cells of mothers and their children.

The rearrangement uses TRBV20-1 and TRBJ1-1; TRBD1 is a possible D gene (6 bases). The receptor was derived from a boy between 10 and 17 years old in good health. The material sequenced was blood. In DNA form, the CDR3 reads TGCAGTGCTAGAGGGGGGGAGAAGGGGGACACTGAAGCTTTCTTT. As protein: CSARGGEKGDTEAFF.